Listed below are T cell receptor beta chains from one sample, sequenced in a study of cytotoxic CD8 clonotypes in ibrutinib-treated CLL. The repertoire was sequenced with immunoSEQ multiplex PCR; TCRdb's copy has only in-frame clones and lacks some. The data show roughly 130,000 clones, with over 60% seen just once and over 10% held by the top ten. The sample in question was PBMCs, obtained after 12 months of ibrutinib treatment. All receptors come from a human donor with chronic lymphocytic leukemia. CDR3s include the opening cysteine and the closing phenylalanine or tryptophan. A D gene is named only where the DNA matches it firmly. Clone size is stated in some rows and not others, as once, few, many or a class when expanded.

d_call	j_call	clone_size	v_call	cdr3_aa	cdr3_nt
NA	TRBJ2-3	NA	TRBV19	CASRSLQADTQYF	TGTGCCAGTAGGTCTCTCCAGGCAGATACGCAGTATTTT
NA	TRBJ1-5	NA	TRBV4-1	CASSQDQAGIQPQHF	TGCGCCAGCAGCCAAGATCAGGCAGGCATTCAGCCCCAGCATTTT
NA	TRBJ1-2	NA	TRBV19	CASSYILDYGYTF	TGTGCCAGTAGTTATATACTGGACTATGGCTACACCTTC
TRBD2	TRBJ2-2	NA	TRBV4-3	CASSHSKSSGLANTGELFF	TGCGCCAGCAGCCACTCAAAGTCTAGCGGCCTCGCGAACACCGGGGAGCTGTTTTTT
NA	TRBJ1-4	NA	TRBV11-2	CASSLAGLREEKLFF	TGTGCCAGCAGCTTAGCAGGGCTTAGGGAAGAAAAACTGTTTTTT
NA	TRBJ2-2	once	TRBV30	CAWSAIQGYTGELFF	TGTGCCTGGAGTGCAATACAGGGCTACACCGGGGAGCTGTTTTTT
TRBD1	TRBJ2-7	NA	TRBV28	CASSTPGQGDYEQYF	TGTGCCAGCAGTACCCCGGGACAGGGGGACTACGAGCAGTACTTC
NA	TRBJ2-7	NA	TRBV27	CASSLSSFGEQYF	TGTGCCAGCAGTTTATCTTCCTTTGGAGAGCAGTACTTC
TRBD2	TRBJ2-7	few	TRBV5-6	CASSLNSGSMYEQYF	TGTGCCAGCAGCTTGAATAGCGGGAGTATGTACGAGCAGTACTTC
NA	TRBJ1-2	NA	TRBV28	CASSLQGYGYTF	TGTGCCAGCAGTTTACAAGGCTATGGCTACACCTTC
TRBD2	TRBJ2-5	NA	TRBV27	CASSGHSGRGAETQYF	TGTGCCAGCAGTGGGCATAGCGGGAGGGGGGCAGAGACCCAGTACTTC
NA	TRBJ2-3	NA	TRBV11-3	CASSLDRGADTQYF	TGTGCCAGCAGCTTAGATCGGGGCGCAGATACGCAGTATTTT
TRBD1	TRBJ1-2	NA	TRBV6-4	CASRSGQGGYTF	TGTGCCAGCAGATCTGGACAGGGGGGCTACACCTTC
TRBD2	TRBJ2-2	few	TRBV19	CASSIDGAGGSPGELFF	TGTGCCAGTAGTATCGATGGAGCGGGAGGTAGTCCCGGGGAGCTGTTTTTT
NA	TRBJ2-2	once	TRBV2	CASSEESERVNTGELFF	TGTGCCAGCAGTGAAGAATCGGAGCGGGTGAACACCGGGGAGCTGTTTTTT
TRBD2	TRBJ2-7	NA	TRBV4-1	CASSALWLAGGDEQYF	TGCGCCAGCAGCGCACTGTGGCTAGCGGGAGGAGACGAGCAGTACTTC
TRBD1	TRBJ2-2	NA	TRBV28	CASSLRGGPGELFF	TGTGCCAGCAGTTTAAGAGGGGGCCCCGGGGAGCTGTTTTTT
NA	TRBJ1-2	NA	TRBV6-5	CASSGSYGYTF	TGTGCCAGCAGTGGGAGCTATGGCTACACCTTC
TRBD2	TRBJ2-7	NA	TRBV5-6	CASSFPTSGSIHEQYF	TGTGCCAGCAGCTTCCCCACTAGCGGGAGTATCCACGAGCAGTACTTC
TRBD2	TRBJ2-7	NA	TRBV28	CASRFPGTSGISYEQYF	TGTGCCAGCAGATTTCCCGGGACTAGCGGGATCTCCTACGAGCAGTACTTC
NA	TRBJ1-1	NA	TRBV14	CASSQYRVMNTEAFF	TGTGCCAGCAGCCAATATAGAGTCATGAACACTGAAGCTTTCTTT
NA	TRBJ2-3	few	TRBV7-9	CASSFADTDTQYF	TGTGCCAGCAGCTTTGCGGACACAGATACGCAGTATTTT
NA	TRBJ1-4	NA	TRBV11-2	CASSLRSGAEKLFF	TGTGCCAGCAGCTTAAGATCGGGGGCCGAAAAACTGTTTTTT
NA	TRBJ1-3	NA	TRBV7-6	CASSFGQVHSGNTIYF	TGTGCCAGCAGCTTCGGACAAGTTCACTCTGGAAACACCATATATTTT
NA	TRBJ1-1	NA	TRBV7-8	CASSFDLNTEAFF	TGTGCCAGCAGCTTCGATCTTAACACTGAAGCTTTCTTT
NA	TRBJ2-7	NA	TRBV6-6	CASRDRDGYSYEQYF	TGTGCCAGCAGGGACCGGGACGGATACTCCTACGAGCAGTACTTC
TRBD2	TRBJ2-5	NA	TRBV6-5	CASSYGASGSRETQYF	TGTGCCAGCAGTTACGGTGCTAGCGGGAGTCGGGAGACCCAGTACTTC
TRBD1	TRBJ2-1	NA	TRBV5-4	CASSEGQGSYNEQFF	TGTGCCAGCAGCGAAGGACAGGGATCTTACAATGAGCAGTTCTTC
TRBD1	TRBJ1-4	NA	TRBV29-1	CSVGGTGSEKLFF	TGCAGCGTTGGGGGGACAGGGTCGGAAAAACTGTTTTTT
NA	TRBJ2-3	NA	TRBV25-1	CASGSDGLRTDTQYF	TGTGCCAGCGGCTCGGACGGATTGAGAACAGATACGCAGTATTTT
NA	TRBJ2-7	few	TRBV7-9	CASSSGTGLSYEQYF	TGTGCCAGCAGCTCCGGCACGGGGCTCTCCTACGAGCAGTACTTC
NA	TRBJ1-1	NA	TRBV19	CASSIGSGGWNTEAFF	TGTGCCAGTAGTATTGGGTCGGGGGGTTGGAACACTGAAGCTTTCTTT